This entry lists 10 T cell receptor beta chains sequenced from one sample in a study of T cells in Graves' hyperthyroidism and ophthalmopathy. RNA transcripts were the template for amplifying TCR beta CDR3 regions. HTBI primers were the set used in a first-round RT-PCR of the TCR CDR3. Each CDR3 protein gets one entry after TCRdb re-called the multiplex PCR reads with MiXCR. This table holds roughly 710,000 distinct CDR3 sequences, just over 35% found once. The sequenced sample consisted of blood. Receptors originate from a woman between 40 and 50 years old with Graves' hyperthyroidism.

This sequence joins TRBV7-2 and TRBJ1-2, with TRBD1 identical over 8 bases. The V gene end was trimmed by 6 bases and the J gene end by 5 bases; junction bases not matched to a gene: 38. The CDR3 runs to 24 residues. Germline CDR1 and CDR2: SGHTA and FQGNSA. DNA for the CDR3: TGTGCCAGCAGTCTAATGGTCGGGGGCTTCCCGGCGATAAGGGACAGGAGGTCTCTATATGGCTACACCTTC. It translates to CASSLMVGGFPAIRDRRSLYGYTF.

A few counts support this clonotype. The J gene is TRBJ1-5, the V gene TRBV6-5; 10 positions agree with TRBD1. CDR1 and CDR2 from the germline V gene are MNHEY and SVGAGI. This CDR3 spans 15 amino acids. The trim removed 8 bases at V and 3 bases at J, leaving 7 bases unmatched. The CDR3 nucleotides read TGTGCCAGCGGAGCCGACAGGGGGCTCAATCAGCCCCAGCATTTT. Translation gives CASGADRGLNQPQHF.

A single count supports this clonotype. A much larger clone lies one base from this, so it may be a read error. The chain recombines TRBV10-3 with TRBJ2-2, with D uncertain. V was trimmed by 10 bases and J by 4 bases, leaving 19 bases between them. The germline V gene encodes CDR1 ENHRY and CDR2 SYGVKD. The CDR3 has 15 residues. CDR3 sequence: CASSLTSGCTGELFF. As DNA, the CDR3 is TGTGCCAGCAGCTTAACTTCCGGGTGCACCGGGGAGCTGTTTTTT.

This clonotype has a count of ten or more. The chain carries TRBV10-2 and TRBJ1-5; D gene unclear. In germline, CDR1 is WSHSY, CDR2 SAAADI. The CDR3 totals 15 residues. Deletions cut 3 bases from V and 2 bases from J, with 11 bases between. CDR3 nucleotides: TGCGCCAGCAGTGATAGGCAGGACGGCAATCAGCCCCAGCATTTT. Protein product: CASSDRQDGNQPQHF.

This clonotype showed up many times. The genes are TRBV29-1 and TRBJ1-5; TRBD1 aligns across 7 bases. CDR3 size: 13 residues. Germline assignment: CDR1 SQVTM and CDR2 ANQGSEA. With 6 bases clipped from V and 1 base from J, the junction kept 3 bases outside the gene matches. CDR3 DNA sequence: TGCAGCGTATCCAGGGGGAGCAATCAGCCCCAGCATTTT. Amino acid sequence: CSVSRGSNQPQHF.

In this sample, this clonotype turned up a few times. The chain combines TRBV7-3 with TRBJ1-6; 7 positions match TRBD1. The germline gives CDR1 SGHTA, CDR2 FQGTGA. This CDR3 contains 15 residues. V gave up 2 bases and J gave up 8 bases; unmatched junction bases: 6. CDR3 sequence: CASSLYDRVDSPLHF. The CDR3 DNA follows: TGTGCCAGCAGCTTATACGACAGGGTGGATTCACCCCTCCACTTT. Combining the CDR3 with reference TRBV7-3 and TRBJ1-6 gives the whole variable domain GAGVSQTPSNKVTEKGKYVELRCDPISGHTALYWYRQSLGQGPEFLIYFQGTGAADDSGLPNDRFFAVRPEGSVSTLKIQRTERGDSAVYLCASSLYDRVDSPLHFGNGTRLTVT.

The sample holds many counts of this clonotype. V and J are TRBV6-6 and TRBJ1-2, with unresolved D. Trimming shortened V by 6 bases and J by 5 bases, and 10 bases separated the two germline ends. Germline V gene data show CDR1 as MNHNY and CDR2 as SVGAGI (reference sequence). The CDR3 totals 12 residues. CDR3 in DNA: TGTGCCAGCAGCCCGACCGAGTATGGCTACACCTTC. It yields the protein CASSPTEYGYTF.

This clonotype was counted a few times. A much larger clone lies a single base off, so this may be a read error. The chain uses TRBV10-3 and TRBJ1-3; D uncertain. The germline V gene encodes CDR1 ENHRY and CDR2 SYGVKD. CDR3 size: 14 residues. CDR3 nucleotide sequence: TGTGTCATCAGCGAGACGGACTCTGGAAACACCATATATTTT. It is translated as CVISETDSGNTIYF.

This clonotype occurred many times. The chain uses TRBV5-1 and TRBJ1-4; no firm D call. Per germline, CDR1 SGHRS and CDR2 YFSETQ. The CDR3 is made up of 16 amino acids. V lost 3 bases, J lost 0 bases, and 12 bases lay in between. CDR3 region: CASSYGITSTNEKLFF. CDR3 sequence (DNA): TGCGCCAGCAGCTATGGGATCACCTCAACTAATGAAAAACTGTTTTTT.

This clonotype was counted at least ten times. The J gene is TRBJ1-2, the V gene TRBV4-2; unclear D gene. Germline CDR1 is LGHNA and CDR2 is YNFKEQ. The CDR3 is 16 residues long. With 0 bases removed from V and 0 bases from J, the gap between germline ends came to 11 bases. The CDR3 protein is CASSQDDGRPNYGYTF. CDR3 bases: TGTGCCAGCAGCCAAGATGATGGCAGACCTAACTATGGCTACACCTTC.